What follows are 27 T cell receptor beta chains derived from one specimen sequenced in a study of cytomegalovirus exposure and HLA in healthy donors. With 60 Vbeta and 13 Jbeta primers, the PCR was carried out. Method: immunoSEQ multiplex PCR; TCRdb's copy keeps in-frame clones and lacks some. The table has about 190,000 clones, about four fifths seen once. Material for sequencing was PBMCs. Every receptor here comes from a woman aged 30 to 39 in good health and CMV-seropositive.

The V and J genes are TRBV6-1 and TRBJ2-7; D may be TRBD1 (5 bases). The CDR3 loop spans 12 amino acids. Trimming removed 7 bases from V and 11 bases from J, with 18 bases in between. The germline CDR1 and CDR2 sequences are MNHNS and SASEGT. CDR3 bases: TGTGCCAGCAATAACAGGTATCATCCAGAGTACTTC. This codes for CASNNRYHPEYF.

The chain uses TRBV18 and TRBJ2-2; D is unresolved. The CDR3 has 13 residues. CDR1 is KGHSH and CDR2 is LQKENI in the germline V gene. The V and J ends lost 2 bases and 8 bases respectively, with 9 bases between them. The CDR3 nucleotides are TGTGCCAGCTCACCAAAAGCAAGAGGGGAGCTGTTTTTT. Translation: CASSPKARGELFF.

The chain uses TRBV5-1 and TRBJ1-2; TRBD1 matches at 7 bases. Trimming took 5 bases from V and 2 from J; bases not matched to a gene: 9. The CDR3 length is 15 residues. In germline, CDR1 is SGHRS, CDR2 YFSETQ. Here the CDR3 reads CASRSTGEANYGYTF. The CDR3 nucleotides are TGCGCCAGCAGGTCCACAGGGGAGGCCAACTATGGCTACACCTTC.

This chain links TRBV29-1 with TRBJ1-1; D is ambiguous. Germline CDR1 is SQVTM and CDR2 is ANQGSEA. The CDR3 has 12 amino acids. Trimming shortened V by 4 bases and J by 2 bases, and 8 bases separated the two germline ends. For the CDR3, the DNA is TGCAGCGTTGGGCTAGCCAACACTGAAGCTTTCTTT. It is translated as CSVGLANTEAFF.

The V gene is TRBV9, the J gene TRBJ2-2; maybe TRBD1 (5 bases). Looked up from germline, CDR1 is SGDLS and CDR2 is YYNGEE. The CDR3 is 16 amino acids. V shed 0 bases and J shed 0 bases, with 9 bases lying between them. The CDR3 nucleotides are TGTGCCAGCAGCGTAGGTGCAGGGACGAACACCGGGGAGCTGTTTTTT. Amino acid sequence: CASSVGAGTNTGELFF.

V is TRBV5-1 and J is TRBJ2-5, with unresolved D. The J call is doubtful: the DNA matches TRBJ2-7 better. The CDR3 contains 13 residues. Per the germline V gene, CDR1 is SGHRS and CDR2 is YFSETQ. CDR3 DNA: TGCGCCAGCAGCTTGGATGTCTCCTACGAGCAGTACTTC. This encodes CASSLDVSYEQYF.

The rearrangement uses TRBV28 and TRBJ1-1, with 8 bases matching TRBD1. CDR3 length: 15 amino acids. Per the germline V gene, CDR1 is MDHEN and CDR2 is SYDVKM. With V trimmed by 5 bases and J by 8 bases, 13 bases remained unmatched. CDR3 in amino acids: CASSGHGTGDSEAFF. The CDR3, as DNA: TGTGCCAGCAGTGGCCACGGGACAGGCGACTCCGAAGCTTTCTTT.

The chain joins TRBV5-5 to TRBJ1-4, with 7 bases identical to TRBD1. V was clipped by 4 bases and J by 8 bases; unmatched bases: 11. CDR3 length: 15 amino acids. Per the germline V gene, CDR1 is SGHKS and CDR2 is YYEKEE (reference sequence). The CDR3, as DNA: TGTGCCAGCAGCCTACAGGGGAACCCTGGGGAAAAACTGTTTTTT. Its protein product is CASSLQGNPGEKLFF.

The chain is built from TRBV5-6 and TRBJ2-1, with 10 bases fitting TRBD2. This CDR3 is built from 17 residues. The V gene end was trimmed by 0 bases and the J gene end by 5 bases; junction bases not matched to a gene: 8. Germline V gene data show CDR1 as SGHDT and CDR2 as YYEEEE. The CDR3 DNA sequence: TGTGCCAGCAGCTTGGCCGGGGGACTAGCGACCCACAATGAGCAGTTCTTC. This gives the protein CASSLAGGLATHNEQFF.

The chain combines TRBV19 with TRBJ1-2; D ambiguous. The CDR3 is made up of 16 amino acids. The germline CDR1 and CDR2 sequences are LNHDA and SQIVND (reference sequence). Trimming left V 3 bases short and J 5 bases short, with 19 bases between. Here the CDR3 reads CASSIGSVGVPYGYTF. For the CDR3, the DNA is TGTGCCAGTAGTATCGGTTCCGTCGGAGTACCGTATGGCTACACCTTC.

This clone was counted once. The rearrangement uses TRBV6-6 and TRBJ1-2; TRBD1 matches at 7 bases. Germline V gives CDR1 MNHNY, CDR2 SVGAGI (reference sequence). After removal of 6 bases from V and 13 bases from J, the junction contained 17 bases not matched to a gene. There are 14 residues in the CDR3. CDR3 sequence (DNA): TGTGCCAGCAGCCAGCTAGGACAGGACCGAATGGGCACCTTC. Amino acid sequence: CASSQLGQDRMGTF.

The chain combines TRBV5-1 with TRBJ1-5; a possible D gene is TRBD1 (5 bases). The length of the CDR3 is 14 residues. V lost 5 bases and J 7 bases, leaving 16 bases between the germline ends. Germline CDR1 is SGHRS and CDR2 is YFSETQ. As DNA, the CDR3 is TGCGCCAGCAGGCCGGGACTTCCCCCCCAGCCCCAGCATTTT. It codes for CASRPGLPPQPQHF.

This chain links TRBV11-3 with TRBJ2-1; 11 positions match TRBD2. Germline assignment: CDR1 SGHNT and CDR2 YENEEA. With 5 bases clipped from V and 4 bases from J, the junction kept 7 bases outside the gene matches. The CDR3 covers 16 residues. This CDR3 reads CASSTRTSGPYNEQFF. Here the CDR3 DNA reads TGTGCCAGCAGCACCCGGACTAGCGGGCCTTACAATGAGCAGTTCTTC.

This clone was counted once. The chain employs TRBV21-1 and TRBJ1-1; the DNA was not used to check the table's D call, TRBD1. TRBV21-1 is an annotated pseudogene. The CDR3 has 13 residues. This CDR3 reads CASGAPEAPEAFF. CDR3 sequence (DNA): TGTGCCAGCGGGGCCCCCGAGGCCCCTGAAGCTTTCTTT.

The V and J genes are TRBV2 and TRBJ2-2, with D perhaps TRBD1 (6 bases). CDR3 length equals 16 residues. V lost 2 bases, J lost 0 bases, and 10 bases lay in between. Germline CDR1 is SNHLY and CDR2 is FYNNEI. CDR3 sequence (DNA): TGTGCCAGCAGTGAATTACAGGGCGCGAACACCGGGGAGCTGTTTTTT. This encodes CASSELQGANTGELFF.

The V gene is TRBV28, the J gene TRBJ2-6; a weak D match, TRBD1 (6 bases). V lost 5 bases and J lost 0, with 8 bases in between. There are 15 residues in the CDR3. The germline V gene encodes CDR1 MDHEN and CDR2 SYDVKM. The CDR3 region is CASSVQGSGANVLTF. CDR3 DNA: TGTGCCAGCAGTGTACAGGGCTCTGGGGCCAACGTCCTGACTTTC.

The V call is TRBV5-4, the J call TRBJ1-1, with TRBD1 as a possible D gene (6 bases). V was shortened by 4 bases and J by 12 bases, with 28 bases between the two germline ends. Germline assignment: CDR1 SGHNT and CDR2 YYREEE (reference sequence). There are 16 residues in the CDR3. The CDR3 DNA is TGTGCCAGCAGCCCTAGCCAAGGAGAAGGGGGGGCCCCATCTTTCTTT. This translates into CASSPSQGEGGAPSFF.

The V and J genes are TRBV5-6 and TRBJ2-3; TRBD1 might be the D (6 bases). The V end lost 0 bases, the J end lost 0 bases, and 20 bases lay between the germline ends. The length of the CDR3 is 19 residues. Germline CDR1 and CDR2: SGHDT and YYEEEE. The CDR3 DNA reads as TGTGCCAGCAGCTTGGTAAGGACAGACACTTTTTATAGCACAGATACGCAGTATTTT. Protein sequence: CASSLVRTDTFYSTDTQYF.

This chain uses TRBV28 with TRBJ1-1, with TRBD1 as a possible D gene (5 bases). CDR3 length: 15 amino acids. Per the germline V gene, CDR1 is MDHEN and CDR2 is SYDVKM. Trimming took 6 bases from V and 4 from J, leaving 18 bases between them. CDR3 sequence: CASSPFGGASTEAFF. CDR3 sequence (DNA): TGTGCCAGCAGCCCCTTTGGAGGGGCGAGCACTGAAGCTTTCTTT.

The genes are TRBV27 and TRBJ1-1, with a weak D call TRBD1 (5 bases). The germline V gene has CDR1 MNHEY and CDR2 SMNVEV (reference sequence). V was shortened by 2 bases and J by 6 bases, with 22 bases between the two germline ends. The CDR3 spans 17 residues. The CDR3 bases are TGTGCCAGCAGTTTAGATGGCAGGGCCAAACAAGGCGCTGAAGCTTTCTTT. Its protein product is CASSLDGRAKQGAEAFF.

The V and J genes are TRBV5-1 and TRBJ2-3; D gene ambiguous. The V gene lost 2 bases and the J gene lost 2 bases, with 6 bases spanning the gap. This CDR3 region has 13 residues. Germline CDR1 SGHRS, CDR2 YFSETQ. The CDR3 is CASSFGTTDTQYF. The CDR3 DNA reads TGCGCCAGCAGCTTCGGTACCACAGATACGCAGTATTTT.

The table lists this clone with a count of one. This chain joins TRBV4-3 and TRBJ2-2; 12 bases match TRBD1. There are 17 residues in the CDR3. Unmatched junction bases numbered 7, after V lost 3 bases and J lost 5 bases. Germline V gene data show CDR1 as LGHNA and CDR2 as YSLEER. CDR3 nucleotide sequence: TGCGCCAGCAGCCAGAATGTGGGACAGGGGGCTACCGGGGAGCTGTTTTTT. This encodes CASSQNVGQGATGELFF.

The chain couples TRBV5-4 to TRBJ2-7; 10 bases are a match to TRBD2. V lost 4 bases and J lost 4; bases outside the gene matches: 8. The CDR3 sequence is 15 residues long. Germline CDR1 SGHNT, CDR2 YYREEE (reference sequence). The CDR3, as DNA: TGTGCCAGCAGCCCACGGACTAGCGGAGCTTACGAGCAGTACTTC. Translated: CASSPRTSGAYEQYF.

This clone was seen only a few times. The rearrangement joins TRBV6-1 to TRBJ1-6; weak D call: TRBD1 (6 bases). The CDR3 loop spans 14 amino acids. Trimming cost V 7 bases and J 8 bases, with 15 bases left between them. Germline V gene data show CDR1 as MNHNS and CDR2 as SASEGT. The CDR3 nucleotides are TGTGCCAGCAAAGACAGGCTGGGGTATTCACCCCTCCACTTT. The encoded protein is CASKDRLGYSPLHF.

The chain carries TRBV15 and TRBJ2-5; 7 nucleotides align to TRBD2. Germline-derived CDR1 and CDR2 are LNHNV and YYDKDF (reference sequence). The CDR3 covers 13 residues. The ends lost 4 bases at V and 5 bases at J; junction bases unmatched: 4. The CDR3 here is CATSIGGRETQYF. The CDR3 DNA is TGTGCCACCAGCATCGGGGGGAGGGAGACCCAGTACTTC.

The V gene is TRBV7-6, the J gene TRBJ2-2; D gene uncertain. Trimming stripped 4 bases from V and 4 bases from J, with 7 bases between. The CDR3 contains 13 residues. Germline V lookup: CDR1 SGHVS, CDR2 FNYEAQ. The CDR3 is CASSSLGTGELFF. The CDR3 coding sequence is TGTGCCAGCAGCTCCCTCGGCACCGGGGAGCTGTTTTTT.

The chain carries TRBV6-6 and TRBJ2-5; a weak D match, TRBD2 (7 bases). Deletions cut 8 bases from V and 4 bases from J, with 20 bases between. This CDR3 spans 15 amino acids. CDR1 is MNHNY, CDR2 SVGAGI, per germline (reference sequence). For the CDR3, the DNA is TGTGCCAGCGTCAGGGGACGGGGGGTATCAGAGACCCAGTACTTC. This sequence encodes CASVRGRGVSETQYF.